This T cell receptor beta chain was identified during a study of OX40 agonist ivuxolimab in advanced cancers. Regarding the complete study: Ivuxolimab was a fully human IgG2 agonistic monoclonal antibody targeting the costimulatory receptor OX40 (CD134). The monotherapy dose-escalation portion (N of about 50 patients) of the phase I ivuxolimab trial is reported in the paper. Intravenous ivuxolimab was administered to patients every 2 weeks at six dose levels: 0.01, 0.1, 0.3, 1.5, 3 and 10 mg/kg. Of the roughly 50 dose-escalation patients, hepatocellular carcinoma was present in about 20, melanoma in around 15, renal cell carcinoma in 9 and head and neck cancer in 9. The dose-escalation cohort was almost 85% male with a mean age of approximately 60 years, ranging from roughly 20 to 85. Prior anti-PD-1, anti-PD-L1 or anti-CTLA-4 therapy was permitted, and checkpoint inhibitors had been received by more than 35% of dose-escalation patients. Partial responses were achieved by three dose-escalation patients, of whom one had hepatocellular carcinoma and two had cutaneous melanoma. The point of sequencing TCRbeta in the periphery was to test whether ivuxolimab changed TCR sequence diversity and drove clonal T-cell expansion. What the study reported, not specific to this receptor: The antigen specificity of the peripheral T cells that underwent clonal expansion was not determined. Low levels of normalized T-cell clonal expansion were also seen in some patients who did not respond. After ivuxolimab, expanded clones were on average more numerous among CD8+ T cells than among CD4+ T cells. At doses of 0.1 to 3.0 mg/kg, clonal expansion of both CD4+ and CD8+ blood T cells was observed from baseline to week 6. In the 0.1-3.0 mg/kg groups, partial responders had among the lowest normalized peripheral clonal expansion, particularly in CD8+ T cells.

Patients with a history of autoimmune disease or receiving systemic immunosuppression were excluded from the trial. Peripheral blood for TCR sequencing was collected from all dose cohorts at baseline, on cycle 4 day 1, and on cycle 7 day 1. The samples were drawn from a first-in-human, open-label, multicenter phase I dose-escalation trial of ivuxolimab. Adults with locally advanced or metastatic head and neck squamous cell, hepatocellular, melanoma or renal cell carcinoma were enrolled in the trial. CD4+ and CD8+ T cells were sorted separately from peripheral blood before TCR sequencing. Counted from cysteine to phenylalanine, this CDR3 has 16 amino acids. Only CDR3 DNA is held: 48 bases, read in frame from base 1. The V and J ends are trimmed by 7 bases and 6 bases, leaving 24 bases between them. To sequence the TCRbeta CDR3 region, genomic DNA was isolated from the sorted cells. The immunoSEQ Assay was used for sequencing of TCRbeta CDR3 regions. Entries here come from immuneACCESS through TCRdb and include only in-frame sequences with V and J called. Some clones fail to appear in such tables; in the studies checked, an unresolved V gene covers under half of the shortfall, and the cause of the remainder is unknown. The sample profile shows about 52,000 clones; about 88% of them were found once. The top ten clones comprise more than 13% of the sample.

Details on this clone: Its antigen specificity is not known. No per-base quality is available; no much larger clone lies one base away.

The receptor was isolated from an adult with an advanced solid tumor such as melanoma, head and neck, liver or kidney cancer. The source material was CD4+ or CD8+ T cells sorted from blood, sampled in a trial of the OX40 agonist ivuxolimab. This receptor chain uses TRBV6-7 and TRBJ1-2; a tentative D call is TRBD1 (6 bases match). TRBV6-7 is labeled an ORF, and its function is uncertain. The CDR3 is CASTFSRDNQGNGYTF. The nucleotide sequence is given as TGTGCCAGCACCTTCTCCCGGGACAATCAAGGAAATGGCTACACCTTC.